The subject of this entry is one TCR beta chain. The sample belongs to a study of blood T cell repertoires in COVID-19. Study context: Sources were T cells, B-cell-depleted T cells, or PBMCs; the material itself was cDNA or gDNA.

Original processing methods: How many nucleated cells were present was estimated from reference gene primer amplification. Clones were sequenced by immunoSEQ multiplex PCR, and TCRdb holds only the in-frame ones, with some missing. The V and J calls and the clone size are those of that table, but D and trimming were determined from the DNA. The table has over 300,000 clones, around 91% seen once. V lost 6 bases to trimming and J lost 5 bases; unmatched junction nucleotides: 7. Germline CDR1 reads SNHLY; CDR2 reads FYNNEI. CDR3 length: 14 amino acids. The receptor comes from a man in his late teens or twenties with active or convalescent COVID-19. The sample comprised peripheral blood. The V call is TRBV2, the J call TRBJ2-3, with 8 bases fitting TRBD1. The CDR3 nucleotides read TGTGCCAGCAGCGCCAGGGGGCTCGGAGATACGCAGTATTTT. It encodes CASSARGLGDTQYF.